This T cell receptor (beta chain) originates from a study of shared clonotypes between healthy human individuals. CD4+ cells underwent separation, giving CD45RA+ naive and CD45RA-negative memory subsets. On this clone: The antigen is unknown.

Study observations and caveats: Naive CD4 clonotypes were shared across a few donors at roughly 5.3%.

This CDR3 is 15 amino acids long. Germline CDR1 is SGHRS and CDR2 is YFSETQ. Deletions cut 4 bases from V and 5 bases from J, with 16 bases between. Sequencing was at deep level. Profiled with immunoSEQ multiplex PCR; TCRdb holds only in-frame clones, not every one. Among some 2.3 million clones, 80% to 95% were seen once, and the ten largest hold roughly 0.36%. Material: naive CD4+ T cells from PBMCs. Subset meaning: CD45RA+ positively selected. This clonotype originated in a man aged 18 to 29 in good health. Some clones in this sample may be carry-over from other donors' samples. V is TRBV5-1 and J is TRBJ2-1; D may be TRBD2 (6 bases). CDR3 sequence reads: CASSLSGTGDNEQFF. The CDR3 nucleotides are TGCGCCAGCAGCCTCTCCGGGACGGGAGACAATGAGCAGTTCTTC.